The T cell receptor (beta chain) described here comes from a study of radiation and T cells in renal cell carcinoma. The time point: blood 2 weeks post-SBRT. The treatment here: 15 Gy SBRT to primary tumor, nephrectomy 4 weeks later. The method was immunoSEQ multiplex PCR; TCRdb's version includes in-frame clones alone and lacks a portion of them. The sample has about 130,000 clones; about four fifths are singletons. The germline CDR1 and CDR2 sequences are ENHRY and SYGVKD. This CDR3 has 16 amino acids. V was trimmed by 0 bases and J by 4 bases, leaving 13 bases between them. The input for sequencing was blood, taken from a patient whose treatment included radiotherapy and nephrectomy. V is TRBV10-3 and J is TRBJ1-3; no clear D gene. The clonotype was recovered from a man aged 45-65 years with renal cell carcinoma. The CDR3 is CAISESLLISGNTIYF. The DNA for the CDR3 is TGTGCCATCAGTGAGTCCTTACTTATCTCCGGAAACACCATATATTTT.